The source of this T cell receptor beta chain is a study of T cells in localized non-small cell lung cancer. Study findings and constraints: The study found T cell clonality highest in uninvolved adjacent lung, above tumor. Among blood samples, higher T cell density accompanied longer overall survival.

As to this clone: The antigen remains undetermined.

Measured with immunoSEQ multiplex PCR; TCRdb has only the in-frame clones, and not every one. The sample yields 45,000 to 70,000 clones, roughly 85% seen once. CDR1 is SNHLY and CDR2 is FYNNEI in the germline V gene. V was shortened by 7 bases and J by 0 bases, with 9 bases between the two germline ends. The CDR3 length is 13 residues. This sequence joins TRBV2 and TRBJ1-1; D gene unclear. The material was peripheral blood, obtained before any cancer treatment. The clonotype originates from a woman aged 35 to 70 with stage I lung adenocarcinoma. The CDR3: CASKNRLNTEAFF. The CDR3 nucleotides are TGTGCCAGCAAAAACCGCCTGAACACTGAAGCTTTCTTT.